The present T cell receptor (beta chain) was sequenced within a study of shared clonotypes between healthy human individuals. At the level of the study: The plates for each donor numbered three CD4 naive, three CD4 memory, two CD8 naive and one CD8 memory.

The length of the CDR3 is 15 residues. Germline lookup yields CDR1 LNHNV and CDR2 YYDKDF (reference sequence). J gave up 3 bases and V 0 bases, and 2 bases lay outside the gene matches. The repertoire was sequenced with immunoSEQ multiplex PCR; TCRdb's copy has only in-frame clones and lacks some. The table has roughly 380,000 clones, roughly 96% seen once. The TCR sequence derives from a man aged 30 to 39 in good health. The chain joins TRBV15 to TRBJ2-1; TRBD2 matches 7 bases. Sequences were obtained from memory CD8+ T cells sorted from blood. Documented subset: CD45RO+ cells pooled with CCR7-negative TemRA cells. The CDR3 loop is CATSRDWTSYNEQFF. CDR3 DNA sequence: TGTGCCACCAGCAGAGATTGGACTAGCTACAATGAGCAGTTCTTC.